The rows below give T cell receptor beta chains drawn from one sample of a study of control samples from healthy donors and cancer patients. TCRdb's copy holds only in-frame clones and misses some; the assay was immunoSEQ multiplex PCR. The sample lists under 150,000 clones; about 89% were seen once. The sequencing sample was made of blood. The receptor source for this set is a man between 60 and 75 years old in good health. CDR3s include the opening cysteine and the closing phenylalanine or tryptophan. The D gene is left open where the match is weak. Some rows mark clone size as missing; the rest say once, few, many or name a class of expanded clone.

CDR3: CASSQVGASANTIYF
DNA: TGCGCCAGCAGCCAAGTGGGGGCATCGGCAAACACCATATATTTT
size: NA
D: NA
J: TRBJ1-3
V: TRBV4-1

CDR3: CASRGGMNTEAFF
DNA: TGTGCCAGTAGAGGGGGAATGAACACTGAAGCTTTCTTT
size: once
D: NA
J: TRBJ1-1
V: TRBV19

CDR3: CASSPGFNTGELFF
DNA: TGTGCCAGCTCACCAGGGTTTAACACCGGGGAGCTGTTTTTT
size: NA
D: NA
J: TRBJ2-2
V: TRBV18

CDR3: CASTSFRGYSGANVLTF
DNA: TGTGCCAGCACAAGTTTTAGGGGGTACTCTGGGGCCAACGTCCTGACTTTC
size: NA
D: NA
J: TRBJ2-6
V: TRBV28

CDR3: CASSISKANSNQPQHF
DNA: TGTGCCAGTAGTATTTCTAAGGCCAATAGCAATCAGCCCCAGCATTTT
size: NA
D: NA
J: TRBJ1-5
V: TRBV19

CDR3: CASSPSRGFSNEQFF
DNA: TGTGCCAGCAGCCCAAGCAGGGGCTTTTCCAATGAGCAGTTCTTC
size: few
D: NA
J: TRBJ2-1
V: TRBV7-9

CDR3: CASSSPEGLDTEAFF
DNA: TGTGCCAGCAGCTCCCCCGAGGGGTTGGACACTGAAGCTTTCTTT
size: NA
D: NA
J: TRBJ1-1
V: TRBV28

CDR3: CASSVGGTDSGANVLTF
DNA: TGTGCCAGCAGCGTAGGTGGGACAGACTCTGGGGCCAACGTCCTGACTTTC
size: NA
D: TRBD1
J: TRBJ2-6
V: TRBV9

CDR3: CASLKGGVPGDTQYF
DNA: TGCGCCAGCCTGAAGGGCGGGGTGCCGGGAGATACGCAGTATTTT
size: NA
D: NA
J: TRBJ2-3
V: TRBV5-1

CDR3: CASSQDRGTANEKLFF
DNA: TGCGCCAGCAGCCAAGATAGGGGGACAGCTAATGAAAAACTGTTTTTT
size: NA
D: TRBD1
J: TRBJ1-4
V: TRBV4-3

CDR3: CASSHLAFNEKLFF
DNA: TGTGCCAGCAGCCATTTAGCCTTCAATGAAAAACTGTTTTTT
size: NA
D: NA
J: TRBJ1-4
V: TRBV14

CDR3: CASSRAGDSLSYEQYF
DNA: TGTGCCAGTAGTAGAGCCGGGGACAGCCTCTCCTACGAGCAGTACTTC
size: NA
D: TRBD1
J: TRBJ2-7
V: TRBV19

CDR3: CASSDGQVYWGQYF
DNA: TGCGCCAGCAGTGACGGACAGGTCTACTGGGGGCAGTACTTC
size: NA
D: TRBD1
J: TRBJ2-7
V: TRBV10-2

CDR3: CASSIGLMNTEAFF
DNA: TGTGCCAGTAGTATTGGATTAATGAACACTGAAGCTTTCTTT
size: NA
D: NA
J: TRBJ1-1
V: TRBV19

CDR3: CASSWESTDTQYF
DNA: TGCGCCAGCAGCTGGGAAAGCACAGATACGCAGTATTTT
size: NA
D: NA
J: TRBJ2-3
V: TRBV5-1